This T cell receptor beta chain was found in a study of T and B cells in COVID-19 patients. Study information: Recovered patients mostly had mild to moderate COVID-19 managed as outpatients. About 90% of the roughly 20 active-infection patients had comorbidities associated with unfavorable COVID-19 outcome. Overall study findings and caveats: Highly clonal in active COVID-19, TRB repertoires exceeded healthy-donor diversity and richness at recovery. Patients with COVID-19 reportedly showed strongly skewed T cell receptor beta variable and joining gene usage.

The CDR3 is made up of 14 amino acids. Trimming cost V 3 bases and J 1 base, with 9 bases left between them. CDR1 ENHRY and CDR2 SYGVKD come from the germline V gene. Multiplex PCR with BIOMED2 TRB-A/B primer pools amplified TRB rearrangements. TCRdb called the multiplex PCR reads again in MiXCR, with one record for every CDR3 protein. The table lists about 15,000 distinct CDR3 sequences, 25% to 35% of them singletons. This clonotype was seen a handful of times. Its antigen remains unknown. Blood genomic DNA input for TRB amplification was about 240-500 ng. The receptor's source is a human donor who had recovered from COVID-19. This rearrangement joins TRBV10-3 to TRBJ1-1; D may be TRBD1 (6 bases). Sequenced: blood. The CDR3 loop reads CAISDRGENTEAFF. For the CDR3, the DNA is TGTGCCATCAGTGACAGGGGCGAGAACACTGAAGCTTTCTTT.